One and the same sample provided the 10 T cell receptor beta chains below, sequenced in a study of CD4 T cells in relation to SARS-CoV-2 and coronaviruses. No antigen has been identified for these receptors. Unexposed donor CD4+ T cells date from about 2011-2018, before the COVID-19 pandemic. CD4+ T cells were isolated from the cells after around 9 days of culture. Data came from immunoSEQ multiplex PCR; TCRdb stores just in-frame clones and leaves some out. The sample yields roughly 29,000 clones, roughly 80% seen once. Sequenced material: CD4+ T cells from PBMCs, cultured in vitro. The receptors were gathered from a human donor in good health.

The chain has TRBV7-2 and TRBJ2-1; TRBD2 matches at 8 bases. CDR3 size: 15 residues. Per germline, CDR1 SGHTA and CDR2 FQGNSA. V was pared by 5 bases and J by 0 bases, with 3 bases of the junction left unmatched. The chain's CDR3 is CASSLSGSSYNEQFF. DNA for the CDR3: TGTGCCAGCAGCCTAAGCGGGAGCTCCTACAATGAGCAGTTCTTC.

The genes are TRBV7-8 and TRBJ1-5; D is unresolved. Germline assignment: CDR1 SGHVS and CDR2 FQNEAQ. The CDR3 extends over 13 amino acids. V gave up 0 bases and J gave up 6 bases, with 6 bases separating them. The DNA of the CDR3 is TGTGCCAGCAGCTTAGCGTCCGGTCAGCCCCAGCATTTT. Translating it yields CASSLASGQPQHF.

CDR3 DNA sequence: TGTGCCAGCATGGGCCAGGCGGTTGAAGCTTTCTTT. Amino acid sequence: CASMGQAVEAFF. The V gene is TRBV6-5, the J gene TRBJ1-1; no reliable D call. Between the trimmed V and J ends, which lost 7 bases and 7 bases, there was a span of 13 bases. CDR1 is MNHEY, CDR2 SVGAGI, per germline. CDR3 length: 12 residues.

The chain employs TRBV20-1 and TRBJ2-7; 8 bases line up with TRBD2. Germline V gene lookup returns CDR1 DFQATT and CDR2 SNEGSKA (reference sequence). The ends lost 3 bases at V and 6 bases at J; junction bases unmatched: 10. This CDR3 is built from 14 residues. DNA for the CDR3: TGCAGTGCTAGTCCGGGACTAGTGCTACGCGAGCAGTACTTC. It yields the protein CSASPGLVLREQYF.

This clone was seen a handful of times. CDR3 DNA sequence: TGTGCCAGCAGTTTAGAGGGGACAGCGGGGGGGCGTAACACCGGGGAGCTGTTTTTT. Translated, it gives CASSLEGTAGGRNTGELFF. This chain uses TRBV27 with TRBJ2-2; the match to TRBD2 covers 10 bases. Trimming took 2 bases from V and 2 from J; bases not matched to a gene: 11. The germline V gene encodes CDR1 MNHEY and CDR2 SMNVEV (reference sequence). The CDR3 contains 19 residues.

The chain links TRBV6-2 or TRBV6-3 to TRBJ2-1; 8 nucleotides agree with TRBD1. This CDR3 has 18 amino acids. V dropped 0 bases and J dropped 3; count of bases not matched to a gene: 10. CDR1 is MNHEY and CDR2 is SVGEGT in the germline V gene. This chain's CDR3 is CASSYSPPGTGLYNEQFF. In DNA, the CDR3 is TGTGCCAGCAGTTACTCCCCCCCCGGGACAGGTCTCTACAATGAGCAGTTCTTC.

The chain recombines TRBV29-1 with TRBJ1-1; D is perhaps TRBD1 (6 bases). The V gene lost 6 bases and the J gene lost 0 bases, with 14 bases spanning the gap. CDR3 length: 14 amino acids. Germline CDR1 is SQVTM and CDR2 is ANQGSEA. CDR3: CSVPRGVMNTEAFF. The CDR3 nucleotides read TGCAGCGTGCCCAGGGGCGTCATGAACACTGAAGCTTTCTTT.

V usage is TRBV11-2 and J usage is TRBJ2-7, with TRBD1 as a possible D gene (5 bases). The ends were cut back, 2 bases at V and 6 bases at J, with 14 bases in the middle. The CDR3 spans 14 residues. Per the germline V gene, CDR1 is SGHAT and CDR2 is FQNNGV. CDR3 sequence: CASSLQGGVSEQYF. The CDR3 DNA reads TGTGCCAGCAGCTTACAGGGTGGAGTTAGCGAGCAGTACTTC.

The chain recombines TRBV12-5 with TRBJ1-5, with 8 bases identical to TRBD1. Per the germline V gene, CDR1 is LGHNT and CDR2 is FRNRAP. With V trimmed by 5 bases and J by 6 bases, 12 bases remained unmatched. The CDR3 consists of 16 residues. Written as DNA, the CDR3 is TGTGCTAGTGGTGTGACCCAGGGGGCGGGGGGTCAGCCCCAGCATTTT. The encoded protein is CASGVTQGAGGQPQHF.

The chain carries TRBV11-3 and TRBJ2-3; D not certain. V was shortened by 3 bases and J by 2 bases, with 12 bases between the two germline ends. The CDR3 runs to 15 residues. Per germline, CDR1 SGHNT and CDR2 YENEEA. CDR3 DNA: TGTGCCAGCAGCTTTGGTCCTCCAGCCACAGATACGCAGTATTTT. Protein product: CASSFGPPATDTQYF. The full variable domain, with the rest looked up from reference TRBV11-3 and TRBJ2-3, is EAGVVQSPRYKIIEKKQPVAFWCNPISGHNTLYWYLQNLGQGPELLIRYENEEAVDDSQLPKDRFSAERLKGVDSTLKIQPAELGDSAVYLCASSFGPPATDTQYFGPGTRLTVL.